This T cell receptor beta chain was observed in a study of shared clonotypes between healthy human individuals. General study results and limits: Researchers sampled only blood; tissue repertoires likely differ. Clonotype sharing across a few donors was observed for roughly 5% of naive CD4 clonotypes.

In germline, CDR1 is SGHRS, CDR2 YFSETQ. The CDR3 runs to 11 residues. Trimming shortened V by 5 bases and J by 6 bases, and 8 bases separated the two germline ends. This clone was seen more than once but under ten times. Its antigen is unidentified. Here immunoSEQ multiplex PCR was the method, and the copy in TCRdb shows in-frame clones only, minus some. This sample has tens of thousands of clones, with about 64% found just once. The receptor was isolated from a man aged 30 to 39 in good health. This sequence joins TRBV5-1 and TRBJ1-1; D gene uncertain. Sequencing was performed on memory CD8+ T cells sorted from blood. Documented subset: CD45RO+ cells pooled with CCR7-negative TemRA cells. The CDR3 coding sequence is TGCGCCAGCAGAGCGGGCGCTGAAGCTTTCTTT. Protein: CASRAGAEAFF.